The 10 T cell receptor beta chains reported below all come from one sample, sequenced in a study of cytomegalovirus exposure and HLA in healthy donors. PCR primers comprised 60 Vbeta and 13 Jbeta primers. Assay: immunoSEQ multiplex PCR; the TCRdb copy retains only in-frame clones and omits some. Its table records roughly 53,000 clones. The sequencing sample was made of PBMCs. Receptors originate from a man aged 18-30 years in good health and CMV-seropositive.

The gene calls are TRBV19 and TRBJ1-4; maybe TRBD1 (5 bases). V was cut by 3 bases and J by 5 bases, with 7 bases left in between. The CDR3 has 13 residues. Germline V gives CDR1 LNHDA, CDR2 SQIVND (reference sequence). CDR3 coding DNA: TGTGCCAGTAGTATGGGGGGAAATGAAAAACTGTTTTTT. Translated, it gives CASSMGGNEKLFF.

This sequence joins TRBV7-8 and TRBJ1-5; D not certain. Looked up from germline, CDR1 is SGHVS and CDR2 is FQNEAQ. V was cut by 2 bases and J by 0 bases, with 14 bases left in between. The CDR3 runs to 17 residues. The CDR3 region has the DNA TGTGCCAGCAGCTTATATCCAGGCGACCCTAGCAATCAGCCCCAGCATTTT. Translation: CASSLYPGDPSNQPQHF.

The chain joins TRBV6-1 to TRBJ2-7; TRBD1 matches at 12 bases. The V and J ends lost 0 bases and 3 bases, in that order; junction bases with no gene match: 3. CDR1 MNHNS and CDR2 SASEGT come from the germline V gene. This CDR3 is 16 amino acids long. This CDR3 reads CASSEAGQGAIYEQYF. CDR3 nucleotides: TGTGCCAGCAGTGAAGCGGGACAGGGGGCGATCTACGAGCAGTACTTC.

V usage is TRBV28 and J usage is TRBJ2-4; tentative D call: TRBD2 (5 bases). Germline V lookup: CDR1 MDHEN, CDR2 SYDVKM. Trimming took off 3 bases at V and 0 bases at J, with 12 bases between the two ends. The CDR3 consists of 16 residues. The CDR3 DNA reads TGTGCCAGCAGTTTTAGAGCGGTTGTAGCCAAAAACATTCAGTACTTC. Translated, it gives CASSFRAVVAKNIQYF.

The chain's CDR3 is CASSLLSFGEQFF. The CDR3 nucleotides are TGTGCCAGCAGCTTACTTAGCTTTGGTGAGCAGTTCTTC. The chain uses TRBV11-3 and TRBJ2-1; no definite D call. The CDR3 has 13 amino acids. The V gene's germline CDR1 is SGHNT and CDR2 YENEEA. The V end was cut by 2 bases, the J end by 9 bases, with 11 bases between.

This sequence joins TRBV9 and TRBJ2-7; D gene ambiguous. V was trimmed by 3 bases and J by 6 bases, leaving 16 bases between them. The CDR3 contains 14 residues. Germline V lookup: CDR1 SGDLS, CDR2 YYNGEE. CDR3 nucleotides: TGTGCCAGCAGCGAGGCGGCCTCGATGGGCGAGCAGTACTTC. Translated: CASSEAASMGEQYF.

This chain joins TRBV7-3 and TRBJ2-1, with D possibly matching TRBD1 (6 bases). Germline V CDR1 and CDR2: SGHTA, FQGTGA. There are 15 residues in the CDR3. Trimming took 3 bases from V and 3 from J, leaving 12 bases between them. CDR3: CASSFTGSNYNEQFF. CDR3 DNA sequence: TGTGCCAGCAGCTTTACAGGGTCGAACTACAATGAGCAGTTCTTC.

The CDR3 region is CASSLAQTSVNTDTQYF. The CDR3 DNA reads as TGTGCCAGCAGCTTGGCCCAAACTAGCGTGAACACAGATACGCAGTATTTT. The chain recombines TRBV5-4 with TRBJ2-3; 7 positions agree with TRBD2. Germline V lookup: CDR1 SGHNT, CDR2 YYREEE (reference sequence). The V gene end was trimmed by 0 bases and the J gene end by 2 bases; junction bases not matched to a gene: 9. This CDR3 contains 17 residues.

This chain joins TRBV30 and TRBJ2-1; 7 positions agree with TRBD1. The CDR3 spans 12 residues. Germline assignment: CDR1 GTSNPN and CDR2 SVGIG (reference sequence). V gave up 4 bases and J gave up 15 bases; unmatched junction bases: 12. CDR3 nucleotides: TGTGCCTGGACAGATACAGGAAGGGACAGGTTCTTC. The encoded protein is CAWTDTGRDRFF.

CDR3 sequence reads: CASSPLRGADTQYF. The CDR3 DNA is TGTGCCAGCAGTCCTTTGCGGGGGGCAGATACGCAGTATTTT. The chain uses TRBV6-5 and TRBJ2-3; the match to TRBD2 covers 8 bases. This CDR3 region has 14 residues. Germline CDR1 and CDR2: MNHEY and SVGAGI. J was trimmed by 4 bases and V by 5 bases; bases with no gene match: 5.